This entry lists 24 T cell receptor beta chains sequenced from one sample in a study of Graves' ophthalmopathy and Graves' hyperthyroidism. RNA transcripts provided the template for amplifying TCR beta CDR3 regions. Amplification began with first-round RT-PCR using HTBI primers, then second-round multiplex PCR was performed. TCRdb itself ran the multiplex PCR reads through MiXCR, one entry per CDR3 protein. The sample includes tens of thousands of distinct CDR3 sequences, around half of them seen just once. The sample comprised peripheral blood. Receptors were obtained from an adult woman with stable Graves' hyperthyroidism.

This clonotype was found a few times. The V gene is TRBV20-1, the J gene TRBJ2-5; no definite D call. The length of the CDR3 is 13 residues. From germline, CDR1 is DFQATT and CDR2 SNEGSKA (reference sequence). V was cut by 6 bases and J by 5 bases, with 16 bases left in between. CDR3 nucleotide sequence: TGCAGTGCCAGCAGCCTAGACGGGGAGACCCAGTACTTC. Protein sequence: CSASSLDGETQYF.

The V and J genes are TRBV20-1 and TRBJ2-5, with 16 nucleotides matching TRBD2. The CDR3 consists of 18 residues. CDR1 and CDR2 from the germline V gene are DFQATT and SNEGSKA (reference sequence). Trimming cost V 3 bases and J 4 bases; bases outside gene matches: 11. The CDR3 nucleotides read TGCAGTGCTAGGTGGACAGCCGGGACTAGCGGGAGGGCAGAGACCCAGTACTTC. Translated, it gives CSARWTAGTSGRAETQYF.

This clonotype was found once. The CDR3 bases are TGCAGCGTCCAAGGGGACACTGAAGCTTTCTTT. It is translated as CSVQGDTEAFF. The chain carries TRBV29-1 and TRBJ1-1, with a weak D call TRBD1 (5 bases). Per the germline V gene, CDR1 is SQVTM and CDR2 is ANQGSEA. The CDR3 totals 11 residues. V was shortened by 6 bases and J by 3 bases, with 8 bases between the two germline ends.

In DNA, the CDR3 is TGCAGTGCTTCCGGGACAATGGGGGATGGTGGTCAGCCCCAGCATTTT. This sequence encodes CSASGTMGDGGQPQHF. The chain combines TRBV20-1 with TRBJ1-5, with TRBD1 as a possible D gene (6 bases). CDR3 size: 16 residues. The V and J ends lost 5 bases and 6 bases respectively, with 23 bases between them. CDR1 and CDR2 from the germline V gene are DFQATT and SNEGSKA (reference sequence).

As regards this clonotype: A much larger clone differs by one base, so this may be a read error. Since the CDR3 does not end with the conserved phenylalanine or tryptophan, this likely comes from a read error. The gene calls are TRBV7-9 and TRBJ1-1; D ambiguous. CDR1 and CDR2 from the germline V gene are SEHNR and FQNEAQ (reference sequence). V lost 8 bases, J lost 2 bases, and 12 bases lay in between. The CDR3 length is 13 residues. The CDR3 DNA is TGTGCCAGCTCACCAGCCGATAACACTGAAGCTTTCATT. Translating it yields CASSPADNTEAFI.

This clonotype was recorded at least ten times. As DNA, the CDR3 is TGTGCCAGCAGCTTGGACCCACTAGCCGCGTCAGATACGCAGTATTTT. Protein sequence: CASSLDPLAASDTQYF. This rearrangement joins TRBV5-8 to TRBJ2-3; TRBD2 might be the D (6 bases). Germline CDR1 and CDR2: SGHTS and YDEGEE. The germline V and J ends were trimmed by 0 bases and 4 bases, with 15 bases remaining between them. The CDR3 runs 16 residues.

This clonotype was observed many times. The gene calls are TRBV28 and TRBJ1-2, with a tentative D call TRBD1 (5 bases). CDR1 is MDHEN, CDR2 SYDVKM, per germline. This CDR3 has 15 amino acids. V was cut by 1 base and J by 7 bases, with 16 bases left in between. The CDR3 region is CASSLSNWGSSGYTF. Written as DNA, the CDR3 is TGTGCCAGCAGTTTATCTAATTGGGGGTCGAGTGGCTACACCTTC.

Remarks on this clonotype: Relative to the germline gene, one junction end is altered; a read error may explain this. V gene TRBV5-1 combines with J gene TRBJ2-2; a possible D gene is TRBD1 (6 bases). The CDR3 consists of 15 residues. The germline V gene encodes CDR1 SGHRS and CDR2 YFSETQ. CDR3 DNA: TGCGCCAGCAGCTTGGCAGGGGCGAACACCGGGAAGCTGTTTTTT. Protein product: CASSLAGANTGKLFF. The variable domain in full, with the rest retrieved from reference TRBV5-1 and TRBJ2-2, is KAGVTQTPRYLIKTRGQQVTLSCSPISGHRSVSWYQQTPGQGLQFLFEYFSETQRNKGNFPGRFSGRQFSNSRSEMNVSTLELGDSALYLCASSLAGANTGKLFFGEGSRLTVL.

The chain carries TRBV7-3 and TRBJ2-2, with TRBD1 matching 7 bases. Trimming cost V 0 bases and J 10 bases; bases outside gene matches: 14. Germline V gives CDR1 SGHTA, CDR2 FQGTGA. The CDR3 covers 17 residues. The CDR3 bases are TGTGCCAGCAGCTTAACCGACCGACAGGGAGCACACCAGGAGCTGTTTTTT. Amino acids: CASSLTDRQGAHQELFF. The full variable domain, its missing parts supplied by reference TRBV7-3 and TRBJ2-2, is GAGVSQTPSNKVTEKGKYVELRCDPISGHTALYWYRQSLGQGPEFLIYFQGTGAADDSGLPNDRFFAVRPEGSVSTLKIQRTERGDSAVYLCASSLTDRQGAHQELFFGEGSRLTVL.

The chain employs TRBV29-1 and TRBJ2-7; 9 nucleotides agree with TRBD2. Germline lookup yields CDR1 SQVTM and CDR2 ANQGSEA. The CDR3 is 15 residues long. CDR3 coding DNA: TGCAGTGCTAGAGAGTACACTAGCGGGCACTACGAGCAGTACTTC. It translates to CSAREYTSGHYEQYF.

Comments on this clonotype: As the CDR3 is not closed by the conserved phenylalanine or tryptophan, this likely results from a read error. The V and J genes are TRBV5-1 and TRBJ1-6, with 9 bases aligning to TRBD1. CDR1 and CDR2 (germline): SGHRS, YFSETQ. The junction had 5 bases not matched to a gene; V was cut back by 3 bases and J by 7 bases. This CDR3 region has 15 residues. In DNA form, the CDR3 reads TGCGCCAGCAGCTCAGCGGACAGGGGAAATTCACCCCTCCACATT. Its translation: CASSSADRGNSPLHI.

The sample holds many counts of this clonotype. CDR3 residues: CSARDGGAIFGPTDTQYF. CDR3 coding DNA: TGCAGTGCTAGAGATGGGGGCGCCATTTTCGGACCCACAGATACGCAGTATTTT. The chain employs TRBV20-1 and TRBJ2-3, with D maybe TRBD1 (6 bases). This CDR3 has 18 amino acids. The germline V and J ends were trimmed by 0 bases and 2 bases, with 21 bases remaining between them. Germline V gene lookup returns CDR1 DFQATT and CDR2 SNEGSKA (reference sequence).

Comment on this clonotype: Sequence at one end of the junction differs from germline and may be a read error. The rearrangement joins TRBV5-5 to TRBJ2-5; TRBD1 is a possible D gene (6 bases). Germline V gene data show CDR1 as SGHKS and CDR2 as YYEKEE (reference sequence). The CDR3 contains 15 residues. The CDR3 region is CASSQVSGGRETQYF. DNA for the CDR3: TGCGCCAGCAGCCAAGTTTCTGGGGGCCGGGAGACCCAGTACTTC.

In its sample, this clonotype was seen once. The chain carries TRBV29-1 and TRBJ1-2; 12 nucleotides align to TRBD1. CDR3 length: 12 amino acids. With 6 bases clipped from V and 6 bases from J, the junction kept 2 bases outside the gene matches. CDR1 is SQVTM, CDR2 ANQGSEA, per germline. CDR3 protein: CSVGTGGDGYTF. CDR3 in DNA: TGCAGCGTCGGGACAGGGGGCGATGGCTACACCTTC. The whole variable domain, filled in from reference TRBV29-1 and TRBJ1-2, reads SAVISQKPSRDICQRGTSLTIQCQVDSQVTMMFWYRQQPGQSLTLIATANQGSEATYESGFVIDKFPISRPNLTFSTLTVSNMSPEDSSIYLCSVGTGGDGYTFGSGTRLTVV.

A few counts support this clonotype. V is TRBV29-1 and J is TRBJ1-2, with a weak D call TRBD1 (5 bases). Trimming left V 4 bases short and J 3 bases short, with 15 bases between. The germline CDR1 and CDR2 sequences are SQVTM and ANQGSEA. This CDR3 is 14 amino acids long. As DNA, the CDR3 is TGCAGCGTTGGACCGGAAAGGGGCGACTATGGCTACACCTTC. Its protein is CSVGPERGDYGYTF.

As for this clonotype: One junction end disagrees with the germline gene, perhaps due to a read error. The gene calls are TRBV5-5 and TRBJ1-2; 7 nucleotides match TRBD1. This CDR3 has 14 amino acids. Looked up from germline, CDR1 is SGHKS and CDR2 is YYEKEE (reference sequence). The CDR3 region has the DNA TGTACCAGCAGCATTCGACAGGGTGGATATGGCTACGCCTTC. It encodes CTSSIRQGGYGYAF.

This clonotype was detected ten times or more. This chain uses TRBV3-1 with TRBJ2-2, with D maybe TRBD1 (5 bases). V was clipped by 1 base and J by 4 bases, with 10 bases between them. The CDR3 has 15 residues. From germline, CDR1 is LGHDT and CDR2 YNNKEL (reference sequence). The DNA for the CDR3 is TGTGCCAGCAGCCAAGGGACACAGAGCACCGGGGAGCTGTTTTTT. Translating it yields CASSQGTQSTGELFF.

This chain links TRBV5-1 with TRBJ1-1; a weak D match, TRBD1 (6 bases). With 4 bases removed from V and 10 bases from J, the gap between germline ends came to 23 bases. CDR3 length equals 15 residues. Germline V gene sequence: CDR1 SGHRS, CDR2 YFSETQ. The CDR3: CASSRTPQQGLVAFF. As DNA, the CDR3 is TGCGCCAGCAGCCGTACACCGCAACAGGGATTGGTAGCTTTCTTT. Full variable domain (outside the CDR3, taken from reference TRBV5-1 and TRBJ1-1): KAGVTQTPRYLIKTRGQQVTLSCSPISGHRSVSWYQQTPGQGLQFLFEYFSETQRNKGNFPGRFSGRQFSNSRSEMNVSTLELGDSALYLCASSRTPQQGLVAFFGQGTRLTVV.

The V and J genes are TRBV7-2 and TRBJ2-7; 10 bases line up with TRBD2. The V segment lost 5 bases and the J segment 2 bases; nucleotides outside the gene matches: 6. Germline lookup yields CDR1 SGHTA and CDR2 FQGNSA. The length of the CDR3 is 15 residues. DNA of the CDR3: TGTGCCAGCAGCCTGAGGCTAGCGGGAGCCTACGAGCAGTACTTC. This gives the protein CASSLRLAGAYEQYF.

This clonotype has a single count. The rearrangement joins TRBV29-1 to TRBJ1-4; the match to TRBD1 covers 9 bases. After removal of 6 bases from V and 4 bases from J, the junction contained 0 bases not matched to a gene. Germline CDR1 reads SQVTM; CDR2 reads ANQGSEA. The CDR3 totals 12 residues. CDR3 protein: CSVGQGNEKLFF. For the CDR3, the DNA is TGCAGCGTGGGACAGGGTAATGAAAAACTGTTTTTT. Supplemented by reference TRBV29-1 and TRBJ1-4, the full variable domain reads SAVISQKPSRDICQRGTSLTIQCQVDSQVTMMFWYRQQPGQSLTLIATANQGSEATYESGFVIDKFPISRPNLTFSTLTVSNMSPEDSSIYLCSVGQGNEKLFFGSGTQLSVL.

This clonotype was picked up many times. This chain uses TRBV27 with TRBJ1-1; the D gene is possibly TRBD1 (5 bases). Germline V lookup: CDR1 MNHEY, CDR2 SMNVEV (reference sequence). Trimming shortened V by 1 base and J by 4 bases, and 10 bases separated the two germline ends. There are 14 residues in the CDR3. The CDR3 region has the DNA TGTGCCAGCAGTTTATTCAGGGATATCACTGAAGCTTTCTTT. It specifies CASSLFRDITEAFF.

The chain uses TRBV7-9 and TRBJ1-2, with 7 bases matching TRBD1. With V trimmed by 3 bases and J by 4 bases, 14 bases remained unmatched. Germline CDR1 and CDR2: SEHNR and FQNEAQ (reference sequence). The CDR3 is 17 amino acids. The CDR3 sequence: CASSFRQGWSSTYGYTF. The CDR3 DNA sequence: TGTGCCAGCAGCTTTAGACAGGGATGGTCCTCTACCTATGGCTACACCTTC.

V usage is TRBV29-1 and J usage is TRBJ1-2, with a weak D call TRBD1 (5 bases). Germline values: CDR1 SQVTM, CDR2 ANQGSEA. V was clipped by 1 base and J by 4 bases, with 10 bases between them. CDR3 size: 13 residues. The chain's CDR3 is CSVEVGESYGYTF. CDR3 in DNA: TGCAGCGTTGAAGTAGGGGAATCCTATGGCTACACCTTC.

This clonotype was picked up many times. This chain connects TRBV3-1 to TRBJ2-7; 7 nucleotides align to TRBD1. The V and J ends lost 4 bases and 4 bases, in that order; junction bases with no gene match: 10. Germline values: CDR1 LGHDT, CDR2 YNNKEL (reference sequence). The CDR3 covers 15 residues. The CDR3 DNA reads as TGTGCCAGCAGCCCGTGGACAGGATGGGAATACGAGCAGTACTTC. This encodes CASSPWTGWEYEQYF.